This entry features one TCR beta chain sequence. The CDR3 is 18 amino acids. Looked up from germline, CDR1 is MDHEN and CDR2 is SYDVKM. The V segment lost 6 bases and the J segment 3 bases; nucleotides outside the gene matches: 16. The data derive from a study of blood T cell repertoires in COVID-19. TCRdb keeps only in-frame clones here, not all; method: immunoSEQ multiplex PCR. Of around 200,000 clones listed, 70% to 90% are singletons. V and J are TRBV28 and TRBJ2-3; 9 bases agree with TRBD1. The receptor was derived from a woman over 75 in a cohort sampled during active or convalescent COVID-19. The sequenced sample consisted of peripheral blood. CDR3 bases: TGTGCCAGCAGCCACGACAGGGGGGGGTTTGGCCTAACAGATACGCAGTATTTT. Translation: CASSHDRGGFGLTDTQYF.